These T cell receptor beta chains were read from a single sample in a study of persistence of HIV-infected CD4 T cells. TCRdb's copy holds only in-frame clones and misses some; the assay was immunoSEQ multiplex PCR. The table has 37,000 or so clones, over 80% seen once. Antigen specificity for these receptors is unknown. Source: CD4+ T cells sorted from PBMCs after approximately 20-hour stimulation, taken from a patient who received antiretroviral therapy. All receptors derive from an adult man with HIV who was CMV-seropositive. The CDR3 runs from the conserved cysteine through the conserved F or W. A D gene is named only where the DNA matches it firmly. Only some rows state a clone size, as once, few, many or a class for expanded clones.

j_gene,v_gene,abundance,d_gene,CDR3aa,CDR3nt
TRBJ1-5,TRBV4-2,.,TRBD1,CASSQDKQGHQPQHF,TGTGCCAGCAGCCAAGATAAACAGGGGCATCAGCCCCAGCATTTT
TRBJ1-6,TRBV3-1/TRBV3-2,.,.,CASSPMGGFSPLHF,TGTGCCAGCAGCCCAATGGGGGGGTTCTCACCCCTCCACTTT
TRBJ1-1,TRBV10-3,.,.,CAISFDRKNTEAFF,TGTGCCATCAGTTTTGACAGGAAGAACACTGAAGCTTTCTTT
TRBJ1-2,TRBV7-2,.,.,CASSSVPNYGYTF,TGTGCCAGCAGCTCGGTCCCTAACTATGGCTACACCTTC
TRBJ2-7,TRBV27,.,TRBD1,CASSKTGGRPYEQYF,TGTGCCAGCAGCAAGACAGGGGGCAGGCCCTACGAGCAGTACTTC
TRBJ2-7,TRBV6-5,.,.,CASSFGGPENEQYF,TGTGCCAGCAGTTTTGGAGGGCCGGAGAACGAGCAGTACTTC
TRBJ1-5,TRBV27,.,.,CASMPRQLSNQPQHF,TGTGCCTCGATGCCCCGGCAGTTAAGCAATCAGCCCCAGCATTTT
TRBJ2-7,TRBV9,once,.,CASSPHDGPYEQYF,TGTGCCAGCAGCCCACACGACGGCCCCTACGAGCAGTACTTC
TRBJ2-2,TRBV7-2,.,TRBD2,CASSPQAGAHTGELFF,TGTGCCAGCAGCCCCCAAGCGGGGGCTCACACCGGGGAGCTGTTTTTT
TRBJ2-7,TRBV9,.,.,CASSVGSPGRGNYEQYF,TGTGCCAGCAGCGTAGGGAGTCCAGGTAGGGGTAACTACGAGCAGTACTTC
TRBJ1-5,TRBV19,.,TRBD1,CASSSALSRGTGRNQPQHF,TGTGCCAGTAGTTCCGCTCTCTCTCGGGGGACAGGGAGGAATCAGCCCCAGCATTTT
TRBJ2-3,TRBV7-2,.,TRBD2,CASSLGAGGDTQYF,TGTGCCAGCAGCTTAGGAGCGGGGGGAGATACGCAGTATTTT
TRBJ1-4,TRBV3-1/TRBV3-2,.,.,CASSPVAATNEKLFF,TGTGCCAGCAGCCCCGTGGCCGCAACTAATGAAAAACTGTTTTTT
TRBJ1-2,TRBV7-9,.,.,CASSSSWSPNYGYTF,TGTGCCAGCAGCTCGTCTTGGTCACCCAACTATGGCTACACCTTC
TRBJ2-7,TRBV19,.,.,CASSNRERYEQYF,TGTGCCAGTAGTAACCGGGAAAGGTACGAGCAGTACTTC
TRBJ1-4,TRBV2,few,.,CASGNRATPTNEKLFF,TGTGCCAGCGGGAACAGGGCGACTCCAACTAATGAAAAACTGTTTTTT
TRBJ2-7,TRBV6-2/TRBV6-3,.,.,CASSSAYEQYF,TGTGCCAGCAGTTCCGCCTACGAGCAGTACTTC
TRBJ1-2,TRBV11-1,few,.,CASSSRASANYGYTF,TGTGCCAGCAGCTCGCGGGCCTCGGCTAACTATGGCTACACCTTC
TRBJ1-1,TRBV5-4,once,.,CASSSQGPLGAFF,TGTGCCAGCAGCTCCCAAGGGCCCCTCGGCGCTTTCTTT
TRBJ1-3,TRBV4-2,few,.,CASSQDKIRTLEGNTIYF,TGTGCCAGCAGCCAAGATAAGATCAGGACACTTGAAGGAAACACCATATATTTT
TRBJ2-7,TRBV27,few,.,CASSRKPQLEQYF,TGTGCCAGCAGTCGCAAACCCCAACTCGAGCAGTACTTC
TRBJ1-2,TRBV27,.,.,CASSYRDADYGYTF,TGTGCCAGCAGTTACAGGGACGCCGACTATGGCTACACCTTC
TRBJ1-5,TRBV6-2/TRBV6-3,.,.,CASSPSPGGGNQPQHF,TGTGCCAGCAGCCCTTCCCCCGGGGGCGGCAATCAGCCCCAGCATTTT
TRBJ1-5,TRBV6-5,.,.,CASSYKRRQPQHF,TGTGCCAGCAGTTACAAAAGGAGACAGCCCCAGCATTTT
TRBJ2-5,TRBV29-1,.,.,CSVDTGTQYF,TGCAGCGTCGATACTGGGACCCAGTACTTC
TRBJ1-4,TRBV19,.,.,CASSTEGPREKLFF,TGTGCCAGTAGTACGGAGGGACCTCGTGAAAAACTGTTTTTT
TRBJ1-1,TRBV6-5,once,.,CASRPALAVAQAFF,TGTGCCAGCAGACCTGCACTAGCCGTAGCTCAAGCTTTCTTT
TRBJ1-1,TRBV6-5,.,.,CASSPDLQGTTEAFF,TGTGCCAGCAGTCCCGACCTTCAGGGCACTACTGAAGCTTTCTTT
TRBJ2-6,TRBV30,.,.,CAWRISSGANVLTF,TGTGCCTGGAGGATTAGCTCTGGGGCCAACGTCCTGACTTTC
TRBJ2-7,TRBV7-2,once,TRBD1,CASSLEGWTGTGTYEQYF,TGTGCCAGCAGCTTAGAGGGATGGACCGGGACAGGGACCTACGAGCAGTACTTC
TRBJ1-2,TRBV6-5,.,TRBD1,CASSYRGQGARGYTF,TGTGCCAGCAGTTATAGGGGACAGGGGGCGCGGGGCTACACCTTC
TRBJ2-3,TRBV2,.,.,CASKPRDSFSTDTQYF,TGTGCCAGCAAACCCCGCGACAGCTTTAGCACAGATACGCAGTATTTT
TRBJ1-1,TRBV7-9,.,TRBD1,CASSRKDRDWDFTEAFF,TGTGCCAGCAGCCGAAAAGACAGGGACTGGGATTTCACTGAAGCTTTCTTT
TRBJ2-1,TRBV6-5,once,.,CAGSRGNNEQFF,TGTGCCGGTTCACGGGGGAACAATGAGCAGTTCTTC
TRBJ2-1,TRBV20-1,.,TRBD2,CSASRGAGTFYNEQFF,TGCAGTGCTAGTCGCGGAGCGGGAACCTTCTACAATGAGCAGTTCTTC
TRBJ1-3,TRBV3-1/TRBV3-2,.,.,CASSHQRTSSGNTIYF,TGTGCCAGCAGCCACCAACGCACGAGCTCTGGAAACACCATATATTTT
TRBJ2-1,TRBV12-5,few,.,CASGFSLKEGDEQFF,TGTGCTAGTGGTTTTTCCCTCAAGGAGGGGGATGAGCAGTTCTTC
TRBJ2-7,TRBV10-1,few,.,CASSEGGKTYEQYF,TGCGCCAGCAGTGAGGGAGGCAAAACCTACGAGCAGTACTTC
TRBJ1-1,TRBV7-2,.,.,CASSFQGLPERLKNTEAFF,TGTGCCAGCAGCTTTCAGGGTCTACCCGAGAGACTAAAGAACACTGAAGCTTTCTTT
TRBJ2-2,TRBV3-1/TRBV3-2,.,TRBD1,CASSRGTVDTGELFF,TGTGCCAGCAGCCGGGGGACAGTGGACACCGGGGAGCTGTTTTTT
TRBJ1-2,TRBV4-2,once,TRBD1,CASSQGQGDSYGYTF,TGTGCCAGCAGCCAAGGACAGGGGGACAGCTATGGCTACACCTTC
TRBJ2-3,TRBV7-6,.,.,CASSPGPSTDTQYF,TGTGCCAGCAGTCCGGGACCTAGCACAGATACGCAGTATTTT
TRBJ1-1,TRBV5-4,.,.,CALSVGGSMNTEAFF,TGTGCCCTAAGTGTAGGGGGGAGCATGAACACTGAAGCTTTCTTT
TRBJ1-1,TRBV19,.,.,CARPPDIMNTEAFF,TGTGCCAGGCCGCCCGACATAATGAACACTGAAGCTTTCTTT
TRBJ1-1,TRBV7-2,.,TRBD1,CASSSLGTGKNTEAFF,TGTGCCAGCAGCTCGCTTGGGACAGGTAAAAACACTGAAGCTTTCTTT
TRBJ2-5,TRBV6-1,.,.,CASSEGQGLETQYF,TGTGCCAGCAGTGAAGGACAGGGACTGGAGACCCAGTACTTC
TRBJ1-1,TRBV15,.,TRBD1,CATSRVRQGRTEAFF,TGTGCCACCAGCAGAGTTCGACAGGGAAGGACTGAAGCTTTCTTT
TRBJ2-6,TRBV28,.,TRBD1,CASRGQGSGANVLTF,TGTGCCAGCAGAGGACAGGGGTCTGGGGCCAACGTCCTGACTTTC
TRBJ2-1,TRBV30,.,.,CAWSERALRNEQFF,TGTGCCTGGAGTGAACGGGCTCTTCGAAATGAGCAGTTCTTC
TRBJ2-7,TRBV19,.,TRBD1,CASSSNYRGDEQYF,TGTGCCAGTAGTAGTAACTACAGGGGCGACGAGCAGTACTTC
TRBJ2-7,TRBV27,.,.,CASSFLPGSEHYEQYF,TGTGCCAGCAGTTTTCTGCCGGGTAGCGAACACTACGAGCAGTACTTC
TRBJ2-5,TRBV30,.,.,CAWSVRISGETQYF,TGTGCCTGGAGTGTAAGGATTTCCGGAGAGACCCAGTACTTC